This record covers a single T cell receptor beta chain. This clone's antigen is unknown. No base quality information exists; no much larger clone differs at one position. This sample is drawn from a study of cytomegalovirus exposure and HLA in healthy donors (dated by TCRdb to 2017 to 2019). With respect to the entire study: An earlier analysis of about 560 of the donors reported approximately 300 Gb of sequence data and around 120 million unique TCR beta sequences obtained from 150 million to 200 million T cells. A separate validation cohort of about 110 different subjects was used in addition to the roughly 700-subject first cohort. Of the 350 to 450 genotyped donors, 65% to 90% fell in the genetic ancestry cluster associated with self-reported Caucasian donors. Approximately 300 gigabases of sequencing data and 70 million to 100 million unique TCR sequences made up an early release that covered nearly 650 HLA-typed donors. Typing coverage varied by locus: 629-630 donors for A, B, C, DRB1 and DQB1; approximately 500 for DQA1; 600 to 610 for DPA1; approximately 450 for DPB1. All discovery cohort repertoires had been generated on a single sequencing platform. Donor age, sex, ethnicity and CMV serostatus were collected together with the repertoire data. HLA typing included class I and class II loci at four-digit resolution. On average, around 240,000 unique TCR beta nucleotide sequences were sequenced per donor among 350 to 400 genotyped donors of the cohort, with approximately 18% of those sequences being non-productive. Rather than drawing on any new phenotypic data, the later analysis identified candidate immune exposures from TCR beta sequences and the way those sequences occurred across donors. An earlier analysis of 587 of the donors used high-throughput TCR beta sequencing to judge whether each TCR beta V gene segment behaved as functional or pseudogenic. The study was designed to test whether signatures of past pathogen exposure could be identified by cataloging public T cell receptors. Because of strong linkage in the cohort, 4 to 6 DR-DQ haplotypes were treated as single units for association and clustering. The study used immunosequencing to profile the T cell repertoires of 670 or so subjects and linked those repertoires to cytomegalovirus serostatus. A later genetic analysis used genome-wide SNP genotypes for about 65% of the 666 donors, treating that subset as a discovery cohort. In a later analysis, previously published TCR beta repertoires from 550 to 700 donors were re-analyzed and high-resolution HLA genotyping was added so that TCR occurrence patterns could be studied. The study combined high-throughput TCR immunosequencing, statistical association of individual TCRs with disease status, and machine learning to predict cytomegalovirus infection status.

V lost 0 bases and J lost 3 bases, and the count of bases not matched to a germline gene is 6. Sequences SGHRS (CDR1) and YFSETQ (CDR2) are obtained from the germline V gene. The CDR3 goes from the cysteine to the phenylalanine over 16 residues. Only the CDR3 portion is preserved as DNA: 48 bases, with reading frame beginning at the first base. The study at large found these results: Some IMGT-functional V segments, including TRBV6-2 and TRBV6-3, could not be told apart with the 87-base-pair reads, so those segments were excluded. A few of the identified cytomegalovirus-associated TCR beta chains were confirmed in vitro to be specific for cytomegalovirus antigens. This cohort had only TCR beta chains sequenced, and the lack of alpha or paired-chain data limited which features could be detected. Correlated functional status among segregating V segments might reflect linkage disequilibrium, but an unknown experimental factor could not be ruled out. A later analysis found that HLA-associated TCR beta chains were more clonally expanded and had lower generation probabilities than equally common non-associated chains. According to a later genetic analysis, donors in an Asian-associated ancestry cluster had fewer N-insertions in productive TCRs than the approximately 630-donor mean. Because counts were too low, approximately 18 rarely observed V segments, including chromosome 9 orphons, were excluded from the earlier analysis of 587 of the donors. A later analysis found that TCR association rates varied across HLA loci, with DRB1 alleles showing the most associated TCRs and HLA-C alleles the fewest. Because HLA typing was missing for some donors at each locus, association tests included only the typed subset. A further reported finding was that TCR beta sequences accurately predicted the HLA-A and HLA-B alleles for most subjects in the first cohort. A cluster of highly shared sequence variants was judged likely to represent a technical artifact of the sequencing pipeline. According to a later analysis, parvovirus B19, influenza, CMV and Epstein-Barr virus appeared linked to several top co-occurrence clusters. Sequencing depth was assumed to be roughly uniform across donors in the presence/absence analyses, though that assumption may not hold. In a later genetic analysis, a missense DCLRE1C variant was associated with V-gene and J-gene trimming of TCR beta chains, and the association was replicated in an independent cohort. At a false discovery rate of 0.05, a later analysis linked fewer than 20,000 TCR beta sequences to specific HLA alleles. The authors suggested that the approach could potentially be extended to other disease states and immunological phenotypes. The study listed approximately 150 TCR beta chains as associated with cytomegalovirus. For the cohort, immune exposure information was limited to CMV serostatus. Broadly in line with IMGT annotations, most TCR beta V segments showed up in productive rearrangements about 87% or about 30% of the time in an earlier analysis of around 550 of the donors. Most CMV-associated TCR beta chains appeared to be HLA-restricted in a later analysis, and the HLA associations seemed to be driven largely by CMV exposure. The classifier was reported to diagnose cytomegalovirus status with high specificity and sensitivity in both the original and validation cohorts. While some public TCRs were present in many individuals, most TCR sequences turned up only very rarely across donors. Assigning TCR associations to individual alleles was difficult when HLA alleles, especially DR and DQ, strongly co-occurred.

Library method: the immunoSEQ multiplex PCR assay. A mixture of 60 forward primers for TCR Vbeta segments and 13 reverse primers for TCR Jbeta segments was used in the multiplex PCR. The CDR3 region of rearranged TCR beta genes was amplified from genomic DNA by a multiplex PCR assay. On the Illumina HiSeq System, the amplified TCR beta libraries were sequenced as 87-base-pair reads. The paper's processing steps were these. A later analysis tallied 70 million to 100 million unique TCR beta chains across the 650 to 750 repertoires, and approximately 9.9 million of those chains were shared by two or more donors. Raw reads were error-corrected and collapsed into unique sequences with a nearest-neighbor algorithm that merged closely related sequences to remove PCR and sequencing errors. V, D and J gene segments were assigned by aligning CDR3 sequences to IMGT reference sequences. Each retained sequence needed at least a six-nucleotide match to both a V gene segment and a J gene segment. Rearrangements were called productive when the CDR3 lacked stop codons and stayed in frame with V and J; all others were non-productive. CDR3 was defined according to IMGT convention as the region running from the second conserved V-encoded cysteine to the conserved J-encoded phenylalanine. Sequences without an unambiguous match to a single V gene segment were excluded from the earlier analysis of about 600 of the donors. An earlier analysis of about 590 of the donors classified V segments as functional when productive rearrangements were above 56.7% and as segregating when the standard deviation between donors was above 5%. A statistical classification framework was built to diagnose cytomegalovirus status from the catalog of TCR beta chain sequences. A later analysis assigned V and J genes by comparing TCR nucleotide sequences with IMGT/GENE-DB human TR gene sequences. In a later analysis, CDR3 sequences and most-parsimonious VDJ recombination scenarios were assigned using the TCRdist pipeline. In a later analysis, each TCR beta chain was defined by its CDR3 amino acid sequence together with its V-gene family, and reads without a unique V-gene family were excluded. A later analysis removed 450 to 600 highly shared, low-generation-probability nucleotide sequences to deal with suspected cross-contamination and a sequencing artifact. In a later analysis, a clonal expansion index for each public chain was calculated from normalized within-repertoire ranks of inferred template counts. Generation probabilities in a later analysis came from a VDJ recombination model fitted to out-of-frame rearrangements, and those results were checked against IGoR. A later analysis scored TCR-TCR, TCR-HLA and TCR-CMV co-occurrence with hypergeometric tests, applying a repertoire-size bias correction to TCR pairs. To estimate false discovery rates, a later analysis permuted the HLA or CMV assignments 20 times. A later analysis grouped co-occurring TCRs with DBSCAN, adding TCRdist sequence similarity when clustering within HLA-allele-positive subsets. Co-occurrence clustering excluded repertoires with fewer than 30,000 or more than 120,000 public chains, plus five with anomalous nucleotide sharing. TCRdb took this table from immuneACCESS and kept in-frame rearrangements with V and J called. Such tables lack part of the clones; where checked against another copy, unresolved V genes explain under half of the gap, and the rest is unexplained. Clonal size and the V and J genes are those of that table, whereas D and trimming came from the DNA. The sample includes tens of thousands of clones, with approximately 80% observed a single time. The top ten constitute approximately 3.9% of the sample.

The cohort consisted of 666 healthy bone marrow donors. At the time of sampling, all cohort members were nominally healthy, though unrecorded immune exposures were likely present. The donor tested CMV seronegative and was one of the 352 seronegative cohort members. Each donor provided a peripheral blood sample, and peripheral blood mononuclear cells were used for TCR beta sequencing. Genomic DNA was extracted from the blood cell samples with the Qiagen DNeasy Blood Extraction Kit. This chain is built from TRBV5-1 and TRBJ2-3; 8 of the junction bases match TRBD2. Sequenced: PBMCs. The receptor comes from a man aged 45-65 years in good health and CMV-seronegative. The DNA reads TGCGCCAGCAGCTTGGGAGCGGGAGCGACTACAGATACGCAGTATTTT. This yields the protein CASSLGAGATTDTQYF.